This T cell receptor (beta chain) was obtained from a study of cytomegalovirus exposure and HLA in healthy donors. Findings of the study overall: In a later analysis, across HLA loci, associated TCR counts were highest for DRB1, lowest for HLA-C.

In the case of this clone: Its antigen is currently unknown.

Primers: 60 Vbeta forward and 13 Jbeta reverse. Here immunoSEQ multiplex PCR was the method, and the copy in TCRdb shows in-frame clones only, minus some. The sample contains some 190,000 clones, 70% to 80% of which appear only once. Germline CDR1 is SGHNT and CDR2 is YYREEE (reference sequence). This CDR3 contains 14 residues. J gave up 1 base and V 4 bases, and 2 bases lay outside the gene matches. This clonotype was sampled from a young man in good health and CMV-seronegative. The V and J genes are TRBV5-4 and TRBJ2-5; 9 bases line up with TRBD1. The sequenced material came from PBMCs. The CDR3 nucleotides are TGTGCCAGCAGCCCGGGACAGGGCCAAGAGACCCAGTACTTC. It yields the protein CASSPGQGQETQYF.